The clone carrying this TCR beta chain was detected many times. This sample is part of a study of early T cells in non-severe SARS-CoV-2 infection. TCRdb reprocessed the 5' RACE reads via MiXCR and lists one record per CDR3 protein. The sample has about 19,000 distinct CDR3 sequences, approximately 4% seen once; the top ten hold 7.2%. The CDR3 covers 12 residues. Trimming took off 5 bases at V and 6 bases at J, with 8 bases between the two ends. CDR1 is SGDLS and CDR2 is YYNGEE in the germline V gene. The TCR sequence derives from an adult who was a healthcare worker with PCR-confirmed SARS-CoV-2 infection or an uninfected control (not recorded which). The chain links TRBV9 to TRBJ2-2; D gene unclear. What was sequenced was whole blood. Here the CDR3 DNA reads TGTGCCAGCAGTCCCTGGGCCGGGGAGCTGTTTTTT. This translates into CASSPWAGELFF. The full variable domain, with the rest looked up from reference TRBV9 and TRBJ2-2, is DSGVTQTPKHLITATGQRVTLRCSPRSGDLSVYWYQQSLDQGLQFLIQYYNGEERAKGNILERFSAQQFPDLHSELNLSSLELGDSALYFCASSPWAGELFFGEGSRLTVL.